This T cell receptor (beta chain) was captured by sequencing in a study of cytomegalovirus exposure and HLA in healthy donors. With respect to this clone: The antigen is not known.

The CDR3 is 14 residues long. The germline V gene encodes CDR1 SGHRS and CDR2 YFSETQ. With V trimmed by 5 bases and J by 2 bases, 6 bases remained unmatched. Both 60 Vbeta primers and 13 Jbeta primers went into the PCR. Measured with immunoSEQ multiplex PCR; TCRdb has only the in-frame clones, and not every one. The sample includes fewer than 200,000 clones, 76% of them seen just once. Study-wide findings and caveats: Later, an analysis found that common viral pathogens appeared to be linked with several of the most significant clusters. Sequences of the TCR beta chain were said to predict the HLA-A and HLA-B alleles of most subjects accurately. It was reported in a later analysis that an Asian-associated ancestry cluster showed fewer N-insertions than the roughly 670-donor mean.

This sequence originates from a female donor in good health and CMV-seronegative. Sequenced: PBMCs. This sequence joins TRBV5-1 and TRBJ2-5, with TRBD2 matching 7 bases. The CDR3 reads CASSRRERQETQYF. For the CDR3, the DNA is TGCGCCAGCAGTAGGCGGGAGAGGCAAGAGACCCAGTACTTC.